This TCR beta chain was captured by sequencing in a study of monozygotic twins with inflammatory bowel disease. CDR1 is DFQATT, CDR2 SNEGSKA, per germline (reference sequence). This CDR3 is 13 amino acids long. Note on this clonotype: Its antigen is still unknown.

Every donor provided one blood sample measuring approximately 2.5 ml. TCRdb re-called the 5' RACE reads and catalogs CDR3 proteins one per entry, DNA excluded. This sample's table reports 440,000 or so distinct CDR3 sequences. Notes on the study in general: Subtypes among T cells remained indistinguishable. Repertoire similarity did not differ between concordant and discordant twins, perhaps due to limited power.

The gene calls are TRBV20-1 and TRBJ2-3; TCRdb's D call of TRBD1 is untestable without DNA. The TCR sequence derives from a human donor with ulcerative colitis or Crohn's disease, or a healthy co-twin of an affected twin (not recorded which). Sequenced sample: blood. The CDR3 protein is CSATDRGTDTQYF.